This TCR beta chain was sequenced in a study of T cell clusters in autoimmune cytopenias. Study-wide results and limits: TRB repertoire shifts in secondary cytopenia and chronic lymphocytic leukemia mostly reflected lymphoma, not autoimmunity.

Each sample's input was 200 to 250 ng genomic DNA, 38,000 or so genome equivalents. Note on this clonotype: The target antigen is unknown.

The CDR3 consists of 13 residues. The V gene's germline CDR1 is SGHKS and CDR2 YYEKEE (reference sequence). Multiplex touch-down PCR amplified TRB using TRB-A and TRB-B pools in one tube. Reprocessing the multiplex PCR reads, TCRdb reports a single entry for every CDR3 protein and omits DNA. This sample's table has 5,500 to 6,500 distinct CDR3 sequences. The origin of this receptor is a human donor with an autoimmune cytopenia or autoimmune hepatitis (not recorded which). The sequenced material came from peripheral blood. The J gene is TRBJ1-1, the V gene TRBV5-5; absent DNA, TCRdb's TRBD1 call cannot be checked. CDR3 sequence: CASSLTPQGEAFF.